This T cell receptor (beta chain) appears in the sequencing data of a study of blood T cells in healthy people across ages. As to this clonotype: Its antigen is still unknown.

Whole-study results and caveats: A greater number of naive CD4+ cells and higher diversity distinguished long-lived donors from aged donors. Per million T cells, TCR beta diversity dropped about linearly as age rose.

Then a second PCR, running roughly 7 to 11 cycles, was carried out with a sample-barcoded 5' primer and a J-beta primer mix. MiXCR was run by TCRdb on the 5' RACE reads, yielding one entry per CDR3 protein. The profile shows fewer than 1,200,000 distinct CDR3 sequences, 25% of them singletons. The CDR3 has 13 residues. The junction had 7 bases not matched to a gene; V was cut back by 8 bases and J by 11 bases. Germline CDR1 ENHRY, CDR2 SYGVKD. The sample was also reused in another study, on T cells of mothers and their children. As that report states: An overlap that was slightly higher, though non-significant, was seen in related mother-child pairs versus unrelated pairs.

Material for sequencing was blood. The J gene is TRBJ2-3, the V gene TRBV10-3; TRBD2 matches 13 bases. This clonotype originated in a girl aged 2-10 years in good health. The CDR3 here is CAIGTSGEPWQYF. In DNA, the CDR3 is TGTGCCATCGGGACTAGCGGGGAGCCTTGGCAGTATTTT.